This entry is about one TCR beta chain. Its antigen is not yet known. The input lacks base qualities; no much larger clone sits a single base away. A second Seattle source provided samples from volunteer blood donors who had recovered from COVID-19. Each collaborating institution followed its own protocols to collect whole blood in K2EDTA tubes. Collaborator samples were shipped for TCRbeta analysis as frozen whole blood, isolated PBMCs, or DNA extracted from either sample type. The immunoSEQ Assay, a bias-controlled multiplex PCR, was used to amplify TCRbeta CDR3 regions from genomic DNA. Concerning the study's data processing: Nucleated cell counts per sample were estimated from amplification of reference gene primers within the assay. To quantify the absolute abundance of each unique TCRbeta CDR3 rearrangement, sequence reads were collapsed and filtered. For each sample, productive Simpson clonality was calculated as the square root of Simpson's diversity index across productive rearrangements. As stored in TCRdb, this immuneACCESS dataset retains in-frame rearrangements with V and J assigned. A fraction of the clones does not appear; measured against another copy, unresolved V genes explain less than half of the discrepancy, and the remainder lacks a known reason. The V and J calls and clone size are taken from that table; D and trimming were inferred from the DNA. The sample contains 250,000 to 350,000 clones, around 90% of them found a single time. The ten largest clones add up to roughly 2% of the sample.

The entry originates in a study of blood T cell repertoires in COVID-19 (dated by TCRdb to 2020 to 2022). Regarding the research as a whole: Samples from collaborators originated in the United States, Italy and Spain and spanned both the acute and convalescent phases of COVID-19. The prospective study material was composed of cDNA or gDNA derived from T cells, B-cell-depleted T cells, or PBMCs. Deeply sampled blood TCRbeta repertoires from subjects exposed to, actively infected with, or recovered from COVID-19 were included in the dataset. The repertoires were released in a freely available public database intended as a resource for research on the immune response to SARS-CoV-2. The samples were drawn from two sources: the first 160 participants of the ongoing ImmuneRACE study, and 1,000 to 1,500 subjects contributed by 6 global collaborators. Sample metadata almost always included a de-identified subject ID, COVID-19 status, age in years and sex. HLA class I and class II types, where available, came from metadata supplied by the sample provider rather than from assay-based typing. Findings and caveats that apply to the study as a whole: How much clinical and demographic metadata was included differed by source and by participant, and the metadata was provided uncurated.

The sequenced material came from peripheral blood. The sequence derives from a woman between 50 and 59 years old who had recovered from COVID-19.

Read as DNA, the sequence is TGTGCCAGCCAACGGGGCAGGGGGCTCGGTGGCTACACCTTC. Its translation reads: CASQRGRGLGGYTF. The chain is assembled from TRBV5-6 and TRBJ1-2; 8 central bases correspond to TRBD1. The germline V gene encodes CDR1 SGHDT and CDR2 YYEEEE. Inclusive of the bounding cysteine and phenylalanine, the CDR3 is 14 residues long. Only CDR3 DNA is held: 42 bases, read in frame from base 1. Compared with germline, V lacks 7 bases and J lacks 7 bases; bases without a gene match: 12.